This T cell receptor (beta chain) was obtained from a study of T cells in Graves' hyperthyroidism and ophthalmopathy. Findings of the study overall: Expanded thyroid clonotypes (above 0.001) were mostly also found in blood.

Over 18 months, lack of ophthalmopathy progression marked Graves' hyperthyroidism as stable. Diagnoses were established using clinical symptoms, serum thyroxine and TRAb, thyroid ultrasound and orbital computed tomography. RNA transcripts provided the source from which TCR beta CDR3 regions were amplified. Carried out on the TCR CDR3, a first-round RT-PCR used the HTBI primer set. TCRdb reanalysed the multiplex PCR reads using MiXCR and keeps one entry per CDR3 protein. The sample consists of around 540,000 distinct CDR3 sequences, about 43% of them appearing once. This clonotype was counted between two and nine times. Its target is unknown. Trimming took 6 bases from V and 7 from J; bases not matched to a gene: 12. Germline loops: CDR1 DFQATT, CDR2 SNEGSKA (reference sequence). The CDR3 extends over 15 amino acids.

V is TRBV20-1 and J is TRBJ1-2; 12 bases agree with TRBD1. Sequenced: peripheral blood or thyroid tissue (not recorded which). The clonotype was recovered from a woman younger than 35 with Graves' hyperthyroidism. For the CDR3, the DNA is TGCAGTGCGCCAGACCTGGGACAGGGGGCAGGTGGCTACACCTTC. Amino acids: CSAPDLGQGAGGYTF.